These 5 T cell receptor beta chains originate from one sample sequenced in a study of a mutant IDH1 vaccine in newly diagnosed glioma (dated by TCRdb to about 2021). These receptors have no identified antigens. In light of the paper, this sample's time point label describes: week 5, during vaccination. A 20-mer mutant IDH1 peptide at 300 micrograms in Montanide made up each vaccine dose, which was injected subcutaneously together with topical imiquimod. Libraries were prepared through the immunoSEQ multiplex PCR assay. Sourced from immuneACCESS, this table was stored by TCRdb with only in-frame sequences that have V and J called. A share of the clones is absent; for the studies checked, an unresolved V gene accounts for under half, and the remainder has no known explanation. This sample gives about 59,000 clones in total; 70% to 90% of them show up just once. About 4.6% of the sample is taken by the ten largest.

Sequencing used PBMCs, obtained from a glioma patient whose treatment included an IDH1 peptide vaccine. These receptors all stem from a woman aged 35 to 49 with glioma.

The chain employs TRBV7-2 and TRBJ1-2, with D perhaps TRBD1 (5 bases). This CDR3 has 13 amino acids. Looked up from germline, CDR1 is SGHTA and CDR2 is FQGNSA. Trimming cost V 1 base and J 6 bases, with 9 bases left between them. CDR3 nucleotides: TGTGCCAGCAGCTTAGAGGGGCTGAATGGCTACACCTTC. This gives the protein CASSLEGLNGYTF. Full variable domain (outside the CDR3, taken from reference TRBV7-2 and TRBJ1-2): GAGVSQSPSNKVTEKGKDVELRCDPISGHTALYWYRQSLGQGLEFLIYFQGNSAPDKSGLPSDRFSAERTGGSVSTLTIQRTQQEDSAVYLCASSLEGLNGYTFGSGTRLTVV.

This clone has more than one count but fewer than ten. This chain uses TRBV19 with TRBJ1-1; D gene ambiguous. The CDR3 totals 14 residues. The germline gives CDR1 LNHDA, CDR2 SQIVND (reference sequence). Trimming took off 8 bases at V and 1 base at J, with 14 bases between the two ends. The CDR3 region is CASSHIGTNTEAFF. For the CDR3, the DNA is TGTGCCAGTTCCCACATCGGTACGAACACTGAAGCTTTCTTT.

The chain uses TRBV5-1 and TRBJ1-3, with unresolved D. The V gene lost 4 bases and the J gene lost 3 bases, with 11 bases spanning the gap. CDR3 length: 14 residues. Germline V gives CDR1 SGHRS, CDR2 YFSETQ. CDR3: CASSTSGSGNTIYF. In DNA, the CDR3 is TGCGCCAGCAGCACCTCAGGAAGTGGAAACACCATATATTTT.

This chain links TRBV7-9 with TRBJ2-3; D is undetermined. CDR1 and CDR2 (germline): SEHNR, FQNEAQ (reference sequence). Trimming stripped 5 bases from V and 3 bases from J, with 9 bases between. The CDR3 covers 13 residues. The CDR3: CASSALTTDTQYF. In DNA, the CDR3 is TGTGCCAGCAGCGCACTCACGACAGATACGCAGTATTTT. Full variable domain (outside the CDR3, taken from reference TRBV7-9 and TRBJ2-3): DTGVSQNPRHKITKRGQNVTFRCDPISEHNRLYWYRQTLGQGPEFLTYFQNEAQLEKSRLLSDRFSAERPKGSFSTLEIQRTEQGDSAMYLCASSALTTDTQYFGPGTRLTVL.

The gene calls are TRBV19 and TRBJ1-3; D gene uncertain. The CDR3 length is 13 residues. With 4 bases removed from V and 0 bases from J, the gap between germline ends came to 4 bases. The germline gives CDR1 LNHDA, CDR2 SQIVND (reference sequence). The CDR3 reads CASSKASGNTIYF. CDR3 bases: TGTGCCAGTAGTAAAGCCTCTGGAAACACCATATATTTT.